Presented here are 32 T cell receptor beta chains from one specimen sequenced in a study of T-cell memory formation after mild COVID-19. TCRdb reanalysed the 5' RACE reads using MiXCR and keeps one entry per CDR3 protein. The sample contains fewer than 450,000 distinct CDR3 sequences, approximately 21% of which appear only once. The specimen sequenced was PBMCs or a T cell subset sorted from them (not recorded which). These receptors came from an adult woman who had mild COVID-19 (a few samples of this study predate the infection). Cell type and time point are not known.

The rearrangement uses TRBV18 and TRBJ2-5; the D is unclear. CDR3 length: 13 amino acids. The V end lost 0 bases, the J end lost 5 bases, and 7 bases lay between the germline ends. CDR1 KGHSH and CDR2 LQKENI come from the germline V gene. In DNA, the CDR3 is TGTGCCAGCTCACCACCGGCGCGCGAGACCCAGTACTTC. It is translated as CASSPPARETQYF.

In DNA form, the CDR3 reads TGTGCCAGCAGTTACCCGTCTAGCAGCACAGATACGCAGTATTTT. Encoded protein: CASSYPSSSTDTQYF. The chain joins TRBV6-6 to TRBJ2-3, with D tentatively TRBD2 (5 bases). There are 15 residues in the CDR3. Between the trimmed V and J ends, which lost 2 bases and 0 bases, there was a span of 9 bases. Germline assignment: CDR1 MNHNY and CDR2 SVGAGI (reference sequence).

The chain uses TRBV5-1 and TRBJ2-3; TRBD2 aligns across 7 bases. In germline, CDR1 is SGHRS, CDR2 YFSETQ. The CDR3 covers 16 residues. Trimming at V came to 6 bases and at J to 10 bases, leaving 20 bases not matched to a gene. The CDR3 DNA is TGCGCCAGCACTGGACTAGGAGAGGAGGGACTTGGTGCGCAGTATTTT. It yields the protein CASTGLGEEGLGAQYF. Combining the CDR3 with reference TRBV5-1 and TRBJ2-3 gives the whole variable domain KAGVTQTPRYLIKTRGQQVTLSCSPISGHRSVSWYQQTPGQGLQFLFEYFSETQRNKGNFPGRFSGRQFSNSRSEMNVSTLELGDSALYLCASTGLGEEGLGAQYFGPGTRLTVL.

This chain uses TRBV6-2 or TRBV6-3 with TRBJ2-1, with D hard to call. Germline lookup yields CDR1 MNHEY and CDR2 SVGEGT. Trimming stripped 10 bases from V and 4 bases from J, with 8 bases between. The CDR3 totals 11 residues. The chain's CDR3 is CATTRYNEQFF. For the CDR3, the DNA is TGTGCCACCACGAGGTACAATGAGCAGTTCTTC.

This rearrangement joins TRBV6-5 to TRBJ2-7; the D gene is possibly TRBD1 (7 bases). Trimming took off 6 bases at V and 8 bases at J, with 26 bases between the two ends. This CDR3 has 16 amino acids. CDR1 is MNHEY and CDR2 is SVGAGI in the germline V gene. For the CDR3, the DNA is TGTGCCAGCAGCCCCGGGGGAGGACAGGCCCCTGTAAAGCAGTACTTC. It specifies CASSPGGGQAPVKQYF.

In this sample, this clonotype turned up many times. The V call is TRBV6-6, the J call TRBJ2-5; D could derive from TRBD1 or TRBD2 (5 bases each). V lost 6 bases, J lost 4 bases, and 12 bases lay in between. CDR1 and CDR2 from the germline V gene are MNHNY and SVGAGI (reference sequence). The CDR3 runs 13 residues. The CDR3 nucleotides are TGTGCCAGCAGGACCGGGGCCCGAGAGACCCAGTACTTC. Translation gives CASRTGARETQYF.

This clonotype was counted only a few times. The gene calls are TRBV7-2 and TRBJ2-6; a weak D match, TRBD2 (5 bases). Trimming removed 5 bases from V and 0 bases from J, with 26 bases in between. The CDR3 extends over 21 amino acids. The germline CDR1 and CDR2 sequences are SGHTA and FQGNSA. CDR3: CASSESLPGIYISSGANVLTF. The CDR3 coding sequence is TGTGCCAGCAGCGAGTCACTCCCCGGGATCTACATAAGCTCTGGGGCCAACGTCCTGACTTTC. The full variable domain, with the rest looked up from reference TRBV7-2 and TRBJ2-6, is GAGVSQSPSNKVTEKGKDVELRCDPISGHTALYWYRQSLGQGLEFLIYFQGNSAPDKSGLPSDRFSAERTGGSVSTLTIQRTQQEDSAVYLCASSESLPGIYISSGANVLTFGAGSRLTVL.

The J gene is TRBJ1-5, the V gene TRBV6-2 or TRBV6-3; D is unresolved. The germline gives CDR1 MNHEY, CDR2 SVGEGT. Between the trimmed V and J ends, which lost 6 bases and 3 bases, there was a span of 12 bases. The CDR3 is 14 amino acids. The CDR3 sequence is CASSNSGFNQPQHF. The DNA for the CDR3 is TGTGCCAGCAGCAACAGCGGGTTCAATCAGCCCCAGCATTTT.

This clonotype was seen more than once but under ten times. This sequence joins TRBV29-1 and TRBJ2-1; 8 bases match TRBD2. The CDR3 runs to 15 residues. V was pared by 8 bases and J by 3 bases, with 12 bases of the junction left unmatched. Germline V lookup: CDR1 SQVTM, CDR2 ANQGSEA. The CDR3 loop is CSPRLLAGSYNEQFF. CDR3 nucleotide sequence: TGCAGCCCGAGACTCTTAGCGGGAAGCTACAATGAGCAGTTCTTC.

This chain connects TRBV11-2 to TRBJ2-3, with 9 bases identical to TRBD1. The V gene end was trimmed by 6 bases and the J gene end by 0 bases; junction bases not matched to a gene: 7. Germline loops: CDR1 SGHAT, CDR2 FQNNGV. This CDR3 region has 16 residues. CDR3 nucleotides: TGTGCCAGCAGTCCACAGGGGGCGACTAGCACAGATACGCAGTATTTT. Translation gives CASSPQGATSTDTQYF.

V and J are TRBV6-5 and TRBJ1-5; 8 nucleotides match TRBD1. V shed 6 bases, J shed 2 bases, and the junction held 6 bases outside the gene matches. The CDR3 covers 15 residues. From germline, CDR1 is MNHEY and CDR2 SVGAGI. The CDR3 DNA sequence: TGTGCCAGCAGCCCTCAGGACAGGGGCAATCAGCCCCAGCATTTT. Translating gives CASSPQDRGNQPQHF.

V usage is TRBV4-1 and J usage is TRBJ2-3; D is unresolved. Trimming stripped 0 bases from V and 0 bases from J, with 13 bases between. From germline, CDR1 is MGHRA and CDR2 YSYEKL. The CDR3 spans 17 residues. The CDR3 nucleotides are TGCGCCAGCAGCCAAGATGGTAAAGCGACTAGCACAGATACGCAGTATTTT. Amino acid sequence: CASSQDGKATSTDTQYF.

This chain links TRBV5-8 with TRBJ2-3; D may be TRBD1 (6 bases). This CDR3 region has 20 residues. V lost 2 bases, J lost 0 bases, and 25 bases lay in between. Germline V gene lookup returns CDR1 SGHTS and CDR2 YDEGEE. The chain's CDR3 is CASSFLRTALDSPSTDTQYF. The DNA of the CDR3 is TGTGCCAGCAGCTTTCTTAGGACAGCTCTCGACTCCCCAAGCACAGATACGCAGTATTTT. Based on the CDR3 plus reference TRBV5-8 and TRBJ2-3, the full variable domain is EAGVTQSPTHLIKTRGQQATLRCSPISGHTSVYWYQQALGLGLQFLLWYDEGEERNRGNFPPRFSGRQFPNYSSELNVNALELEDSALYLCASSFLRTALDSPSTDTQYFGPGTRLTVL.

This clonotype was picked up a small number of times. The chain is built from TRBV19 and TRBJ2-7, with TRBD1 identical over 7 bases. Per the germline V gene, CDR1 is LNHDA and CDR2 is SQIVND (reference sequence). The CDR3 loop spans 13 amino acids. The V gene end was trimmed by 5 bases and the J gene end by 9 bases; junction bases not matched to a gene: 10. The CDR3 sequence: CASSPDREDGQYF. In DNA form, the CDR3 reads TGTGCCAGTAGTCCCGACAGGGAAGACGGGCAGTACTTC.

This clonotype was counted only a few times. The V gene is TRBV5-6, the J gene TRBJ1-1; TRBD1 matches 9 bases. With 4 bases clipped from V and 3 bases from J, the junction kept 10 bases outside the gene matches. This CDR3 is built from 16 residues. Germline CDR1 and CDR2: SGHDT and YYEEEE. The CDR3 nucleotides read TGTGCCAGCAGCCCGGACAGGGGATATGGATACACTGAAGCTTTCTTT. Encoded protein: CASSPDRGYGYTEAFF.

Notes on this clonotype: Relative to the germline gene, one junction end is altered; a read error may explain this. The gene calls are TRBV7-7 and TRBJ2-1; 11 bases are shared with TRBD2. There are 17 residues in the CDR3. Per germline, CDR1 SSHAT and CDR2 FNYEAQ (reference sequence). CDR3 sequence (DNA): TGTGCTAGCAGCGCCAGCGCCGGGACTAGCGGACCAAATGAGCAGTTCTTC. Its translation is CASSASAGTSGPNEQFF.

The CDR3 DNA reads as TGTGCCAGCAGGTTTCAGGGGCCCCAAGAGACCCAGTACTTC. Translating gives CASRFQGPQETQYF. V gene TRBV7-9 combines with J gene TRBJ2-5; TRBD1 is a possible D gene (6 bases). V lost 6 bases and J lost 1, with 12 bases in between. The germline V gene has CDR1 SEHNR and CDR2 FQNEAQ (reference sequence). The CDR3 has 14 amino acids. Full variable domain (rest looked up from reference TRBV7-9 and TRBJ2-5): DTGVSQNPRHKITKRGQNVTFRCDPISEHNRLYWYRQTLGQGPEFLTYFQNEAQLEKSRLLSDRFSAERPKGSFSTLEIQRTEQGDSAMYLCASRFQGPQETQYFGPGTRLLVL.

At least ten counts were recorded for this clonotype. This chain uses TRBV7-2 with TRBJ2-5; the D gene is possibly TRBD1 (5 bases). This CDR3 is 13 amino acids long. The germline V and J ends were trimmed by 6 bases and 5 bases, with 13 bases remaining between them. Germline values: CDR1 SGHTA, CDR2 FQGNSA. The CDR3 DNA reads TGTGCCAGCAGTCAGGTGTCAGGGGAGACCCAGTACTTC. Its translation: CASSQVSGETQYF.

J is TRBJ1-3 and V is TRBV7-9, with D possibly TRBD1 on 6 matching bases. The CDR3 has 16 amino acids. Germline lookup yields CDR1 SEHNR and CDR2 FQNEAQ (reference sequence). V was pared by 6 bases and J by 4 bases, with 19 bases between. The CDR3 DNA reads as TGTGCCAGCAGATCCGGACAGAGGGACCTAGGAAACACCATATATTTT. As protein: CASRSGQRDLGNTIYF.

The chain's CDR3 is CASSFWSQETQYF. The CDR3 bases are TGTGCCAGCAGCTTCTGGAGCCAAGAGACCCAGTACTTC. V and J are TRBV7-9 and TRBJ2-5; unclear D gene. Germline V gives CDR1 SEHNR, CDR2 FQNEAQ (reference sequence). V gave up 3 bases and J gave up 1 base, with 6 bases separating them. CDR3 length equals 13 residues. Complete variable domain (other parts from reference TRBV7-9 and TRBJ2-5): DTGVSQNPRHKITKRGQNVTFRCDPISEHNRLYWYRQTLGQGPEFLTYFQNEAQLEKSRLLSDRFSAERPKGSFSTLEIQRTEQGDSAMYLCASSFWSQETQYFGPGTRLLVL.

This clonotype was seen a few times. This chain uses TRBV7-2 with TRBJ2-2; D is tentatively TRBD1 or TRBD2 (5 bases each). Germline CDR1 SGHTA, CDR2 FQGNSA. This CDR3 spans 18 amino acids. The V end lost 4 bases, the J end lost 4 bases, and 22 bases lay between the germline ends. The CDR3 loop reads CASSSGTLLTVGTGELFF. CDR3 nucleotide sequence: TGTGCCAGCAGCTCCGGGACCCTCCTAACGGTCGGCACCGGGGAGCTGTTTTTT. The full variable domain, its missing parts supplied by reference TRBV7-2 and TRBJ2-2, is GAGVSQSPSNKVTEKGKDVELRCDPISGHTALYWYRQSLGQGLEFLIYFQGNSAPDKSGLPSDRFSAERTGGSVSTLTIQRTQQEDSAVYLCASSSGTLLTVGTGELFFGEGSRLTVL.

This clonotype was observed a handful of times. J is TRBJ2-7 and V is TRBV20-1, with a possible D match to TRBD1 (5 bases). Trimming pared 3 bases from V and 2 bases from J, leaving 11 bases between. The length of the CDR3 is 13 residues. Per germline, CDR1 DFQATT and CDR2 SNEGSKA (reference sequence). The CDR3, as DNA: TGCAGTGCTAGTCAAGGGGTCGCCTACGAGCAGTACTTC. It specifies CSASQGVAYEQYF.

The chain is built from TRBV7-8 and TRBJ2-3; 12 nucleotides agree with TRBD2. The CDR3 runs 15 residues. Trimming cost V 6 bases and J 4 bases; bases outside gene matches: 5. From germline, CDR1 is SGHVS and CDR2 FQNEAQ. The DNA of the CDR3 is TGTGCCAGCAGACAGCTAGCGGGAGGGTCAGATACGCAGTATTTT. Amino acids: CASRQLAGGSDTQYF.

A few counts support this clonotype. The rearrangement links TRBV12-3 or TRBV12-4 to TRBJ1-5, with 9 bases matching TRBD1. CDR3 length equals 15 residues. The V and J ends lost 5 bases and 6 bases, in that order; junction bases with no gene match: 8. The CDR3 loop reads CASSQTGGGSQPQHF. DNA of the CDR3: TGTGCCAGCAGTCAGACAGGGGGAGGGAGTCAGCCCCAGCATTTT.

The genes are TRBV5-5 and TRBJ2-5, with D possibly matching TRBD2 (6 bases). Germline assignment: CDR1 SGHKS and CDR2 YYEKEE (reference sequence). The CDR3 sequence is 15 residues long. Trimming shortened V by 1 base and J by 5 bases, and 15 bases separated the two germline ends. CDR3 amino acids: CASSLQGGSVETQYF. In DNA form, the CDR3 reads TGTGCCAGCAGCTTGCAAGGAGGGTCCGTTGAGACCCAGTACTTC. The full variable domain, completed using reference TRBV5-5 and TRBJ2-5, is DAGVTQSPTHLIKTRGQQVTLRCSPISGHKSVSWYQQVLGQGPQFIFQYYEKEERGRGNFPDRFSARQFPNYSSELNVNALLLGDSALYLCASSLQGGSVETQYFGPGTRLLVL.

The rearrangement uses TRBV7-2 and TRBJ1-6; D is ambiguous. The CDR3 is 13 amino acids. Trimming removed 1 base from V and 9 bases from J, with 7 bases in between. Looked up from germline, CDR1 is SGHTA and CDR2 is FQGNSA. In DNA, the CDR3 is TGTGCCAGCAGCTTAGTCGTCACTTCACCCCTCCACTTT. Protein sequence: CASSLVVTSPLHF.

The V and J genes are TRBV30 and TRBJ1-1; TRBD1 aligns across 7 bases. Germline CDR1 and CDR2: GTSNPN and SVGIG (reference sequence). This CDR3 has 12 amino acids. Trimming cost V 2 bases and J 7 bases; bases outside gene matches: 4. The CDR3 loop is CAWSLGQFEAFF. The CDR3 DNA sequence: TGTGCCTGGAGTCTGGGACAGTTTGAAGCTTTCTTT. The full variable domain, with the rest looked up from reference TRBV30 and TRBJ1-1, is SQTIHQWPATLVQPVGSPLSLECTVEGTSNPNLYWYRQAAGRGLQLLFYSVGIGQISSEVPQNLSASRPQDRQFILSSKKLLLSDSGFYLCAWSLGQFEAFFGQGTRLTVV.

The V gene is TRBV6-6, the J gene TRBJ2-3; the D gene is possibly TRBD1 (6 bases). V lost 0 bases to trimming and J lost 3 bases, with 10 bases between them. CDR3 length: 15 residues. Germline CDR1 is MNHNY and CDR2 is SVGAGI (reference sequence). The DNA for the CDR3 is TGTGCCAGCAGTTACTCGGGGGCGTTGACAGATACGCAGTATTTT. Translating it yields CASSYSGALTDTQYF.

The V call is TRBV5-6, the J call TRBJ2-5; maybe TRBD2 (5 bases). Trimming stripped 4 bases from V and 6 bases from J, with 19 bases between. From germline, CDR1 is SGHDT and CDR2 YYEEEE. The CDR3 is 15 amino acids. The CDR3 DNA reads TGTGCCAGCAGCCCGACCGGACTCCCGCTCAAGACCCAGTACTTC. As protein: CASSPTGLPLKTQYF. The variable domain in full, with the rest retrieved from reference TRBV5-6 and TRBJ2-5, is DAGVTQSPTHLIKTRGQQVTLRCSPKSGHDTVSWYQQALGQGPQFIFQYYEEEERQRGNFPDRFSGHQFPNYSSELNVNALLLGDSALYLCASSPTGLPLKTQYFGPGTRLLVL.

This clonotype has only a few counts. The V call is TRBV7-9, the J call TRBJ1-1; D ambiguous. Germline V lookup: CDR1 SEHNR, CDR2 FQNEAQ (reference sequence). Trimming pared 5 bases from V and 4 bases from J, leaving 8 bases between. This CDR3 is built from 12 residues. The DNA for the CDR3 is TGTGCCAGCAGCCCTGGGCCCACTGAAGCTTTCTTT. Protein product: CASSPGPTEAFF.

This clonotype was recorded a few times. The chain links TRBV9 to TRBJ2-3; the match to TRBD1 covers 10 bases. CDR1 is SGDLS, CDR2 YYNGEE, per germline. The CDR3 runs to 16 residues. J gave up 1 base and V 3 bases, and 5 bases lay outside the gene matches. The CDR3 spells CASSGLGTGGTDTQYF. CDR3 bases: TGTGCCAGCAGCGGTCTCGGGACAGGGGGCACAGATACGCAGTATTTT.

This clonotype was counted only a few times. V usage is TRBV6-2 or TRBV6-3 and J usage is TRBJ1-5; no firm D call. The CDR3 sequence is 13 residues long. Germline lookup yields CDR1 MNHEY and CDR2 SVGEGT. V gave up 2 bases and J gave up 5 bases, with 7 bases separating them. The CDR3 DNA is TGTGCCAGCAGTTACAGCGAGTATCAGCCCCAGCATTTT. It encodes CASSYSEYQPQHF.